Listed below are T cell receptor beta chains from one sample, sequenced in a study of CD8 T cells in ankylosing spondylitis. TCRdb reprocessed the 5' RACE reads via MiXCR and lists one record per CDR3 protein. The sample has about 440,000 distinct CDR3 sequences; more than 15% are singletons. The specimen was blood, either unsorted or a sorted T cell fraction (not recorded which). Receptors were obtained from a male donor with ankylosing spondylitis. The CDR3 runs from the conserved cysteine through the conserved F or W. Fields, in order: clone size, V gene, J gene, D gene, CDR3 protein, CDR3 DNA. The D gene is left open where the match is weak. Some rows have no size entry. The others give once, few or many, or a class for an expanded clone.

>many|TRBV5-1|TRBJ2-1|TRBD2
CASSLGRGSGRAAYNEQFF
TGCGCCAGCAGCTTGGGTCGTGGTAGCGGGAGGGCCGCCTACAATGAGCAGTTCTTC
>few|TRBV6-2/TRBV6-3|TRBJ1-1|-
CASSYGGTMNTEAFF
TGTGCCAGCAGTTACGGGGGAACCATGAACACTGAAGCTTTCTTT
>few|TRBV20-1|TRBJ2-7|-
CSARIPLGPGDHEQYF
TGCAGTGCTAGAATCCCCCTGGGCCCGGGGGATCACGAGCAGTACTTC
>few|TRBV6-1|TRBJ1-1|TRBD1
CASSEYFQDRVGLAFF
TGTGCCAGCAGTGAATATTTTCAGGACAGGGTAGGTCTAGCTTTCTTT
>few|TRBV29-1|TRBJ2-7|-
CSVGPGQRNEQYF
TGCAGCGTTGGTCCCGGACAGAGGAACGAGCAGTACTTC
>-|TRBV3-1|TRBJ2-6|-
CASSQDRPGTGANVLTF
TGTGCCAGCAGCCAAGACCGTCCCGGCACTGGGGCCAACGTCCTGACTTTC
>-|TRBV6-5|TRBJ2-3|TRBD2
CASSYRASGSTDTQYF
TGTGCCAGCAGTTACCGGGCTAGCGGGAGCACAGATACGCAGTATTTT
>many|TRBV12-3/TRBV12-4|TRBJ2-4|-
CASSFGSLAKNIQYF
TGTGCCAGCAGTTTCGGGTCCTTGGCCAAAAACATTCAGTACTTC
>few|TRBV12-3/TRBV12-4|TRBJ1-1|TRBD1
CASSSKTGGTEAFF
TGTGCCAGCAGCTCGAAGACAGGGGGGACTGAAGCTTTCTTT
>-|TRBV2|TRBJ1-1|-
CASHLRGLNTEAFF
TGTGCCAGCCACCTTCGGGGGTTGAACACTGAAGCTTTCTTT
>-|TRBV20-1|TRBJ2-5|TRBD2
CSAEPSGETQYF
TGCAGTGCTGAACCTAGCGGCGAGACCCAGTACTTC
>-|TRBV11-2|TRBJ2-7|-
CASSLYTDYEQYF
TGTGCCAGCAGCTTATATACGGACTACGAGCAGTACTTC
>-|TRBV9|TRBJ2-2|-
CASSVAAAFWGAAGAGELFF
TGTGCCAGCAGCGTAGCTGCCGCCTTCTGGGGAGCGGCGGGTGCCGGGGAGCTGTTTTTT
>few|TRBV10-3|TRBJ1-3|-
CAISPGASSGNTIYF
TGTGCCATCAGCCCCGGGGCTTCCTCTGGAAACACCATATATTTT
>-|TRBV12-3/TRBV12-4|TRBJ1-5|-
CASSPGGRGGQPQHF
TGTGCCAGCAGTCCGGGGGGCAGGGGCGGCCAGCCCCAGCATTTT
>-|TRBV10-3|TRBJ2-1|-
CAISALSSYNEQFF
TGTGCCATCAGCGCTTTGAGCTCCTACAATGAGCAGTTCTTC
>-|TRBV5-1|TRBJ2-7|TRBD1
CASSNRDRDSYEQYF
TGCGCCAGCAGCAACCGGGACAGGGACTCCTACGAGCAGTACTTC
>-|TRBV2|TRBJ1-1|-
CASSGQAGGGTEAFF
TGTGCCAGCAGTGGTCAGGCAGGCGGAGGCACTGAAGCTTTCTTT
>-|TRBV2|TRBJ1-3|-
CASSEGRSSGNTIYF
TGTGCCAGCAGTGAGGGCAGGAGCTCTGGAAACACCATATATTTT
>few|TRBV4-2|TRBJ1-5|TRBD1
CASSPRDRGVSNQPQHF
TGTGCCAGCAGCCCCAGGGACAGGGGAGTTAGCAATCAGCCCCAGCATTTT
>few|TRBV5-1|TRBJ2-3|TRBD1
CASSLEPPGQGGEDTQYF
TGCGCCAGCAGCTTGGAACCCCCAGGACAGGGAGGAGAGGACACGCAGTATTTT
>few|TRBV10-3|TRBJ2-4|TRBD1
CAISGGQGVMGNIQYF
TGTGCCATCAGTGGGGGACAGGGAGTGATGGGAAACATTCAGTACTTC
>many|TRBV7-9|TRBJ2-5|TRBD2
CASSWTSEKGETQYF
TGTGCCAGCAGCTGGACTAGCGAGAAAGGAGAGACCCAGTACTTC
>many|TRBV3-1|TRBJ2-1|TRBD2
CASSQRAGVLNEQFF
TGTGCCAGCAGCCAACGAGCGGGGGTCTTGAATGAGCAGTTCTTC
>-|TRBV3-1|TRBJ1-1|TRBD1
CASSPGQVPNAFF
TGTGCCAGCAGCCCGGGACAGGTCCCCAATGCTTTCTTT
>-|TRBV5-1|TRBJ1-3|-
CASSLGGFSGNTIYF
TGCGCCAGCAGCTTGGGAGGGTTCTCTGGAAACACCATATATTTT
>-|TRBV6-5|TRBJ2-1|-
CASGRGVNEQFF
TGTGCCAGCGGCCGCGGAGTTAATGAGCAGTTCTTC
>many|TRBV12-3/TRBV12-4|TRBJ2-3|-
CASSQSKKADTQYF
TGTGCCAGCAGCCAATCCAAGAAGGCAGATACGCAGTATTTT
>-|TRBV7-2|TRBJ2-3|-
CASSLGLRAGDTQYF
TGTGCCAGCAGCTTAGGGTTACGGGCTGGAGATACGCAGTATTTT
>-|TRBV27|TRBJ2-2|-
CASSLSPRTTGELFF
TGTGCCAGCAGTTTATCGCCACGGACCACCGGGGAGCTGTTTTTT
>-|TRBV20-1|TRBJ2-1|-
CSARGTGGLNSYNEQFF
TGCAGTGCTAGAGGGACTGGCGGATTAAACTCCTACAATGAGCAGTTCTTC
>few|TRBV20-1|TRBJ2-1|TRBD2
CSARLAGVSSYNEQFF
TGCAGTGCTAGACTAGCGGGGGTTAGCTCCTACAATGAGCAGTTCTTC
>few|TRBV24-1|TRBJ2-1|-
CATSDQNRYFEGQFF
TGTGCCACCAGTGATCAAAATCGGTATTTCGAGGGGCAGTTCTTC
>few|TRBV5-1|TRBJ2-5|TRBD1
CASSLLGQQVETQYF
TGCGCCAGCAGCTTGTTGGGACAGCAGGTCGAGACCCAGTACTTC
>-|TRBV12-3/TRBV12-4|TRBJ1-5|-
CASSSGGKQQPQHF
TGTGCCAGCAGTTCAGGCGGGAAACAACAGCCCCAGCATTTT
>few|TRBV12-3/TRBV12-4|TRBJ2-7|TRBD1
CASSLTGTATYEQYF
TGTGCCAGCAGTCTAACCGGGACAGCCACCTACGAGCAGTACTTC
>many|TRBV2|TRBJ2-1|-
CASSEAGKQPEQFF
TGTGCCAGCAGTGAAGCCGGGAAGCAACCTGAGCAGTTCTTC
>few|TRBV21-1|TRBJ2-2|-
CASSSRQGNTGELFF
TGTGCCAGCAGCTCCCGACAGGGGAACACCGGGGAGCTGTTTTTT
>-|TRBV3-1|TRBJ1-1|TRBD1
CASSLQTGSNTEAFF
TGTGCCAGCAGCCTCCAGACAGGGTCCAACACTGAAGCTTTCTTT
>many|TRBV25-1|TRBJ1-2|-
CASSGLGGAGVNYGYTF
TGTGCCAGCAGTGGGCTGGGTGGGGCAGGAGTGAACTATGGCTACACCTTC